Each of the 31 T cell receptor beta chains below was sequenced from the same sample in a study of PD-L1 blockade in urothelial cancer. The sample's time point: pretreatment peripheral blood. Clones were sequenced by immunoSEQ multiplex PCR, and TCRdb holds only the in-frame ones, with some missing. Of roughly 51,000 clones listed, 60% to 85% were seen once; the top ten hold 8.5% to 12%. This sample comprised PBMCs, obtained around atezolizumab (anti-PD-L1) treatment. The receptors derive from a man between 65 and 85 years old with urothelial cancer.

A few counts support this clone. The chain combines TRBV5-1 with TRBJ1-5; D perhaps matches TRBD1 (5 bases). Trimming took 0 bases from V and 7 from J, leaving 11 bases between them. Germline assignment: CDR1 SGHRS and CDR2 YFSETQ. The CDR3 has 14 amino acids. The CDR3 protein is CASSLGGREQPQHF. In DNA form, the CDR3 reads TGCGCCAGCAGCTTGGGAGGCAGGGAACAGCCCCAGCATTTT.

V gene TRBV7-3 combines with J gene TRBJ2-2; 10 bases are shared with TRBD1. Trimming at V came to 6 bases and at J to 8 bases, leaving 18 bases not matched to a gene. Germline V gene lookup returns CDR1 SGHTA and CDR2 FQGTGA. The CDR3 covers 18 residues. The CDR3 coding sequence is TGTGCCAGCAGTTCCTACCCGGTGACAGGGGGCAGCCCTGGGGAGCTGTTTTTT. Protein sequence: CASSSYPVTGGSPGELFF.

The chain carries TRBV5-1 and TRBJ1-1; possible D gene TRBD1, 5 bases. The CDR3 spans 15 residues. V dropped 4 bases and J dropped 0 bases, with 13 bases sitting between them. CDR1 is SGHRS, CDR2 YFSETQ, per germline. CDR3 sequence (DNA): TGCGCCAGCAGCAATCGCGGGGGGATGAACACTGAAGCTTTCTTT. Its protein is CASSNRGGMNTEAFF.

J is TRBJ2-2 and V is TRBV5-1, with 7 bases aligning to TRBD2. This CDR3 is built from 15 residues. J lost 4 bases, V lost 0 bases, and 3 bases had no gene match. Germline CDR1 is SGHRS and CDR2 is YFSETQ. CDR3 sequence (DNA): TGCGCCAGCAGCTTGGGATCGGGGGGCACCGGGGAGCTGTTTTTT. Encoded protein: CASSLGSGGTGELFF.

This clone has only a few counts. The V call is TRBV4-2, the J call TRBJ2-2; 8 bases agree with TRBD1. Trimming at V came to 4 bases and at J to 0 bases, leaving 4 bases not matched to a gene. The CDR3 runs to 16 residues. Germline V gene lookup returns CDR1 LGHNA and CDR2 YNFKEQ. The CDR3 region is CASSRDRGPNTGELFF. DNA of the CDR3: TGTGCCAGCAGCCGAGACAGGGGTCCGAACACCGGGGAGCTGTTTTTT.

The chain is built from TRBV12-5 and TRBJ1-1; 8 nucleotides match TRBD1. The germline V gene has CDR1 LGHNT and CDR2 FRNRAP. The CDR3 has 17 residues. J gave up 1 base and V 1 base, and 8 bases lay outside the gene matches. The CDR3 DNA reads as TGTGCTAGTGGTTTGGACCCAGGGGGCAGGGGGAACACTGAAGCTTTCTTT. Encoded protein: CASGLDPGGRGNTEAFF.

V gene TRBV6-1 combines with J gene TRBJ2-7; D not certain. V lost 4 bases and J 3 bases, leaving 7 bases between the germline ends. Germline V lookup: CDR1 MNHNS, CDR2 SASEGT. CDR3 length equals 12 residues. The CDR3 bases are TGTGCCAGCAGTGCAAAACACTACGAGCAGTACTTC. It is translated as CASSAKHYEQYF.

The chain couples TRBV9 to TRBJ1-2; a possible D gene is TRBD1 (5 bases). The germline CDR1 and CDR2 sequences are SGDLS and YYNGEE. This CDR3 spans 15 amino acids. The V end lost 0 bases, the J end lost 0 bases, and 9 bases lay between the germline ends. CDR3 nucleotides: TGTGCCAGCAGCGTAGATCCGGACACTAACTATGGCTACACCTTC. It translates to CASSVDPDTNYGYTF.

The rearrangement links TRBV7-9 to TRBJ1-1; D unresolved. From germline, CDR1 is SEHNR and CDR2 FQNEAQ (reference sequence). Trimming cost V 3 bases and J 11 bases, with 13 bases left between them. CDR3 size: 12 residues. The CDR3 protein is CASSLAGGDAFF. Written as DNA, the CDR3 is TGTGCCAGCAGCTTGGCAGGAGGCGATGCTTTCTTT.

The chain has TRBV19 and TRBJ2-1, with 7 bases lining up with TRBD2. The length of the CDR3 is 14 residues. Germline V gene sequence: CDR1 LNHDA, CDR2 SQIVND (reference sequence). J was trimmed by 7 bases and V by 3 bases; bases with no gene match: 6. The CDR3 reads CASSMRLAANEQFF. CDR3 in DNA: TGTGCCAGTAGTATGAGGCTAGCGGCAAATGAGCAGTTCTTC.

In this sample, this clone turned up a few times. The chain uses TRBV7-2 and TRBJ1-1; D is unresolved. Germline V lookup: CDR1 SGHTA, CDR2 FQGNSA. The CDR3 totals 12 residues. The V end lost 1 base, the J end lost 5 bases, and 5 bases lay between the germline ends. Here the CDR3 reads CASSLGETEAFF. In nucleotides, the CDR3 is TGTGCCAGCAGCTTAGGGGAGACTGAAGCTTTCTTT. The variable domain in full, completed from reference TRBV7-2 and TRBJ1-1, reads GAGVSQSPSNKVTEKGKDVELRCDPISGHTALYWYRQSLGQGLEFLIYFQGNSAPDKSGLPSDRFSAERTGGSVSTLTIQRTQQEDSAVYLCASSLGETEAFFGQGTRLTVV.

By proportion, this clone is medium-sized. The CDR3 coding sequence is TGTGCCAGCAGCGTAGAGGACACCATGAACACTGAAGCTTTCTTT. It codes for CASSVEDTMNTEAFF. The rearrangement joins TRBV9 to TRBJ1-1, with a weak D call TRBD1 (5 bases). CDR3 size: 15 residues. Germline V gene sequence: CDR1 SGDLS, CDR2 YYNGEE. Trimming cost V 0 bases and J 0 bases, with 9 bases left between them.

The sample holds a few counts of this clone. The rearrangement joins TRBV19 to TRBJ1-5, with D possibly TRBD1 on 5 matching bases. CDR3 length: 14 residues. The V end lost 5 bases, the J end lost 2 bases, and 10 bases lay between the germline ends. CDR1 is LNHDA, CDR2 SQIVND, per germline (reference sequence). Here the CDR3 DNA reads TGTGCCAGTAGTCTGTCGACAGGCAATCAGCCCCAGCATTTT. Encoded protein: CASSLSTGNQPQHF.

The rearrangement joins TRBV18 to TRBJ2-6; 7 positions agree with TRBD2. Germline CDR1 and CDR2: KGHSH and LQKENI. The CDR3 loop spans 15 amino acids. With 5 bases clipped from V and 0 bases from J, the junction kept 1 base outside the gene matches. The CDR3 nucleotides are TGTGCCAGCTCAGGGAGGGACTCTGGGGCCAACGTCCTGACTTTC. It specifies CASSGRDSGANVLTF.

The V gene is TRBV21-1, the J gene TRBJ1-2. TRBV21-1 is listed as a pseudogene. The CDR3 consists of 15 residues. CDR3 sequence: CASSKWPRRDYGYTF. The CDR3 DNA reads TGTGCCAGCAGCAAATGGCCCAGGAGGGACTATGGCTACACCTTC.

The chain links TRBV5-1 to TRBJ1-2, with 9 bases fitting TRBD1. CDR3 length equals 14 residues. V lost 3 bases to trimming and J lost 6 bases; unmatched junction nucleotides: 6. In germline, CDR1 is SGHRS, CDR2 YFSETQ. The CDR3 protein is CASSSQQGADGYTF. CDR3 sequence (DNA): TGCGCCAGCAGCTCGCAACAGGGGGCCGATGGCTACACCTTC.

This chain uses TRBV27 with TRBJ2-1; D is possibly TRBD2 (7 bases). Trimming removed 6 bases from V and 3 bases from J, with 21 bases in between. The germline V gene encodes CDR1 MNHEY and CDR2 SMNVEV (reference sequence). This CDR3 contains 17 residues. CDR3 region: CASSLGGAGDGYNEQFF. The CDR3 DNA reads TGTGCCAGCAGCTTGGGGGGGGCGGGAGACGGCTACAATGAGCAGTTCTTC.

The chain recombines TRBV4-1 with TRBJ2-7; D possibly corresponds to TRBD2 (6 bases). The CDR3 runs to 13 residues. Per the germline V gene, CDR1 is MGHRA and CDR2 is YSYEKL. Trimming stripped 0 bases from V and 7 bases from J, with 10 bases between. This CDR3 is CASSQDPGREQYF. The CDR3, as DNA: TGCGCCAGCAGCCAAGACCCGGGGAGGGAGCAGTACTTC.

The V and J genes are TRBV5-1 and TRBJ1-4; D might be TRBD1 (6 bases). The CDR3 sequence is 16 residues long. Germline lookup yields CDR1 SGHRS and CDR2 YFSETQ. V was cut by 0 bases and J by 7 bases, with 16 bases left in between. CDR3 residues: CASSLAGQQEGEKLFF. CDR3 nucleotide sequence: TGCGCCAGCAGCTTGGCCGGACAGCAAGAGGGTGAAAAACTGTTTTTT.

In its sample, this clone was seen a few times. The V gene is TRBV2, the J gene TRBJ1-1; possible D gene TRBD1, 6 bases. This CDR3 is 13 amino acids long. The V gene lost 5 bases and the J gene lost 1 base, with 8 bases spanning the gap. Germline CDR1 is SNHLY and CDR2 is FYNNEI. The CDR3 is CASSTQGNTEAFF. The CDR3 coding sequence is TGTGCCAGCAGTACACAGGGGAACACTGAAGCTTTCTTT.

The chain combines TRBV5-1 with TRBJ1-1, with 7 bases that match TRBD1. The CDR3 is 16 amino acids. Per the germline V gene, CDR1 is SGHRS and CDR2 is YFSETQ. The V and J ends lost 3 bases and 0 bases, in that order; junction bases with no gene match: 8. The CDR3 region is CASSSGTVAMNTEAFF. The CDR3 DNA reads TGCGCCAGCAGCTCGGGGACAGTGGCCATGAACACTGAAGCTTTCTTT. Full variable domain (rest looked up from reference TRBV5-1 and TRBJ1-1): KAGVTQTPRYLIKTRGQQVTLSCSPISGHRSVSWYQQTPGQGLQFLFEYFSETQRNKGNFPGRFSGRQFSNSRSEMNVSTLELGDSALYLCASSSGTVAMNTEAFFGQGTRLTVV.

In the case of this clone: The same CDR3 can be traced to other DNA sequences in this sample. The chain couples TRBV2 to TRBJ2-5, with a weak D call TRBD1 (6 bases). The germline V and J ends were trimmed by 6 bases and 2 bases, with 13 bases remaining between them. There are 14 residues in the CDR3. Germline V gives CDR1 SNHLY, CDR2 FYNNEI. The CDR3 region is CASRDNRGQETQYF. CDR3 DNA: TGTGCCAGCAGGGATAATAGGGGGCAAGAGACCCAGTACTTC.

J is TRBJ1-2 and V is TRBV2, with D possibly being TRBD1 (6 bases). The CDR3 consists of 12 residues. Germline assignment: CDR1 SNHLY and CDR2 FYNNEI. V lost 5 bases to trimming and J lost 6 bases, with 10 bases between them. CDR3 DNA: TGTGCCAGCAGTCTACAGGGCCATGGCTACACCTTC. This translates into CASSLQGHGYTF. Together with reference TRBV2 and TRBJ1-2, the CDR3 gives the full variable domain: EPEVTQTPSHQVTQMGQEVILRCVPISNHLYFYWYRQILGQKVEFLVSFYNNEISEKSEIFDDQFSVERPDGSNFTLKIRSTKLEDSAMYFCASSLQGHGYTFGSGTRLTVV.

CDR3 protein: CASSLFGPNNGYTF. The CDR3 coding sequence is TGTGCCAGCAGTTTATTTGGGCCGAACAATGGCTACACCTTC. The chain joins TRBV28 to TRBJ1-2; D is undetermined. CDR1 and CDR2 (germline): MDHEN, SYDVKM. The CDR3 is 14 amino acids. Trimming pared 1 base from V and 6 bases from J, leaving 12 bases between.

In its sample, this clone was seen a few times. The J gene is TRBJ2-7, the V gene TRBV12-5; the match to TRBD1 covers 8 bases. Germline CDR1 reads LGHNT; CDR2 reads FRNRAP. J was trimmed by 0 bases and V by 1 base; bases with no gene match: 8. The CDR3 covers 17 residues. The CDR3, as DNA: TGTGCTAGTGGTTTGGGATCCGGGACAGGTTCCTCCTACGAGCAGTACTTC. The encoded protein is CASGLGSGTGSSYEQYF.

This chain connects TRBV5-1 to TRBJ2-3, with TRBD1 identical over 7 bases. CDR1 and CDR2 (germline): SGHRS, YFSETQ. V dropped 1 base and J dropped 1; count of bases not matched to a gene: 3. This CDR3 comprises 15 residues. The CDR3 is CASSLLGQGTDTQYF. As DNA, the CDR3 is TGCGCCAGCAGCTTGCTTGGACAGGGCACAGATACGCAGTATTTT. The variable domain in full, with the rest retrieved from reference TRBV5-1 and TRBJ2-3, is KAGVTQTPRYLIKTRGQQVTLSCSPISGHRSVSWYQQTPGQGLQFLFEYFSETQRNKGNFPGRFSGRQFSNSRSEMNVSTLELGDSALYLCASSLLGQGTDTQYFGPGTRLTVL.

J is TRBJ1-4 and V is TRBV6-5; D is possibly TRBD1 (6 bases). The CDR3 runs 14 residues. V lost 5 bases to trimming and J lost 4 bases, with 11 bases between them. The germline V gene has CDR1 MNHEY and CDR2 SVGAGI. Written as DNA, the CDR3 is TGTGCCAGCAGTATGGGACACCTTAATGAAAAACTGTTTTTT. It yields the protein CASSMGHLNEKLFF.

The CDR3 spells CASSVPTGQGSYHYGYTF. The CDR3 DNA reads TGTGCCAGCAGTGTCCCTACGGGACAGGGGAGCTATCACTATGGCTACACCTTC. The rearrangement joins TRBV28 to TRBJ1-2; 10 bases fit TRBD1. The ends lost 5 bases at V and 3 bases at J; junction bases unmatched: 15. Germline CDR1 is MDHEN and CDR2 is SYDVKM. This CDR3 region has 18 residues.

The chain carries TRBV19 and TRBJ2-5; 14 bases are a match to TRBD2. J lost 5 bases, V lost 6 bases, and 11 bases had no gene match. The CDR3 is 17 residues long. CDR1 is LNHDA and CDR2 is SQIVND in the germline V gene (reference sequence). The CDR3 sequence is CASSPGTSGSVWETQYF. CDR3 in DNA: TGTGCCAGTAGCCCCGGGACTAGCGGGAGTGTATGGGAGACCCAGTACTTC.

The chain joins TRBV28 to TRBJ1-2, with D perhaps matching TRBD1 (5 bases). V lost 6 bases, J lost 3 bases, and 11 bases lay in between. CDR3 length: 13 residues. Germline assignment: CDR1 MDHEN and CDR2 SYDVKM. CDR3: CASRAGPDYGYTF. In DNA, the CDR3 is TGTGCCAGCAGAGCGGGACCGGACTATGGCTACACCTTC.

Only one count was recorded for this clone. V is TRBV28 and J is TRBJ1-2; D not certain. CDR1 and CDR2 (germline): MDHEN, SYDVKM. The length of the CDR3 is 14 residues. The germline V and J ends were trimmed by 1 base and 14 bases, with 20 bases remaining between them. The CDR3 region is CASSLSSGWRYITF. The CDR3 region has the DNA TGTGCCAGCAGTTTATCTTCGGGTTGGCGGTATATAACCTTC.